The rows below give T cell receptor beta chains drawn from one sample of a study of cytomegalovirus exposure and HLA in healthy donors. TCRdb keeps only in-frame clones here, not all; method: immunoSEQ multiplex PCR. The data show approximately 180,000 clones, with 82% seen just once and less than 2% held by the top ten. What was sequenced was PBMCs. The receptors here all came from a young woman in good health and CMV-seronegative. Each CDR3 is given with its conserved first and last residue. A D gene is named only where the DNA matches it firmly. Size values are once, few and many counts, or a class for expanded clones, and some rows have none.

>TRBV4-2|-|TRBD2|TRBJ2-1
TGTGCCAGCAGCCTAGGGACTAGCGCAACTAGCTCCTACAATGAGCAGTTCTTC
CASSLGTSATSSYNEQFF
>TRBV14|few|-|TRBJ2-5
TGTGCCAGCAGCCAAGTGGCCCTCGGGGGTGAGACCCAGTACTTC
CASSQVALGGETQYF
>TRBV2|-|-|TRBJ2-5
TGTGCCAGCAGTGAATCAGGGCGGCAAGAGACCCAGTACTTC
CASSESGRQETQYF
>TRBV27|once|-|TRBJ2-7
TGTGCCAGCAGTTATGGGGGGGGCACCGAGCAGTACTTC
CASSYGGGTEQYF
>TRBV9|-|TRBD2|TRBJ2-1
TGTGCCAGCAGCGTAGGGTGGGTAGCGGGAGTGGATGAGCAGTTCTTC
CASSVGWVAGVDEQFF
>TRBV6-5|-|-|TRBJ1-1
TGTGCCAGCAGTTTTACCCTCTACAGTCTGACTGAAGCTTTCTTT
CASSFTLYSLTEAFF
>TRBV27|-|TRBD2|TRBJ2-7
TGTGCCAGCAGTTTAGCCCCGGGGGTAGCGGGAGTCTACGAGCAGTACTTC
CASSLAPGVAGVYEQYF
>TRBV19|-|-|TRBJ1-3
TGTGCCAGTAGCAAGGACAGAAACTCTGGAAACACCATATATTTT
CASSKDRNSGNTIYF
>TRBV30|-|TRBD1|TRBJ1-5
TGTGCCTGGAATACGGACAGGGACGGGCCCCAGCATTTT
CAWNTDRDGPQHF
>TRBV6-5|-|-|TRBJ2-2
TGTGCCAGCAGTTACAGCGTCGCAAGGAACACCGGGGAGCTGTTTTTT
CASSYSVARNTGELFF
>TRBV11-2|-|-|TRBJ1-1
TGTGCCAGCAGCCCAATCAGGGGCTTTATGAACACTGAAGCTTTCTTT
CASSPIRGFMNTEAFF
>TRBV25-1|-|TRBD2|TRBJ2-1
TGTGCCAGCAGTGATGGGACTAGCGGGAGGATGATTTACAATGAGCAGTTCTTC
CASSDGTSGRMIYNEQFF
>TRBV30|-|TRBD1|TRBJ1-2
TGTGCCTGGAGTGTACATACAGGGGCTTCATATGGCTACACCTTC
CAWSVHTGASYGYTF
>TRBV27|-|TRBD1|TRBJ2-3
TGTGCCAGCAGTCCCATCAGGCCGGGACAGGGCACAGATACGCAGTATTTT
CASSPIRPGQGTDTQYF
>TRBV28|once|-|TRBJ1-3
TGTGCCAGCGCGGTGGAGCGGGGAAACACCATATATTTT
CASAVERGNTIYF
>TRBV4-2|-|-|TRBJ1-6
TGTGCCAGCAGCCAAGACAGGAGGGACGTACAAATCCCAAATTCACCCCTCCACTTT
CASSQDRRDVQIPNSPLHF
>TRBV7-2|-|-|TRBJ2-3
TGTGCCAGCAGCCAGCGACTAGAGATGACAACAGATACGCAGTATTTT
CASSQRLEMTTDTQYF
>TRBV7-8|-|-|TRBJ1-2
TGTGCCAGCGCTAGTGACGCTACTAACTATGGCTACACCTTC
CASASDATNYGYTF
>TRBV2|-|TRBD1|TRBJ2-1
TGTGCCAGCAGTCGAGATAAGCCGGACAGGGGCCCCCGTAAGCAGTTCTTC
CASSRDKPDRGPRKQFF
>TRBV6-5|-|-|TRBJ1-1
TGTGCCAGCAGTTCAATGACAGATCCGGACACTGAAGCTTTCTTT
CASSSMTDPDTEAFF